This is a list of T cell receptor beta chains from one sample in a study of T cell repertoires in breast cancer. TCRdb recomputed calls from the emulsion pairing reads with MiXCR, one row per CDR3 protein. The sample carries about 40,000 distinct CDR3 sequences, about 48% recorded once. Sequencing used CD8+ T cells. Every receptor here comes from a pool of human donors with breast cancer or a healthy control (not recorded which). CDR3s include the opening cysteine and the closing phenylalanine or tryptophan. D genes are given only for firm matches. Clone size appears in some rows only: once, few, many, or a class for an expanded clone.

clone_size: NA
d_call: NA
j_call: TRBJ1-2
v_call: TRBV6-1
cdr3_aa: CASRPGTAYGYTF
cdr3_nt: TGTGCCAGCAGGCCGGGAACGGCCTATGGCTACACCTTC

clone_size: NA
d_call: NA
j_call: TRBJ1-1
v_call: TRBV12-3/TRBV12-4
cdr3_aa: CAGKWGARTEAFF
cdr3_nt: TGTGCCGGCAAGTGGGGGGCTCGGACTGAAGCTTTCTTT

clone_size: NA
d_call: NA
j_call: TRBJ2-5
v_call: TRBV20-1
cdr3_aa: CSAKYTRRQETRYF
cdr3_nt: TGCAGTGCTAAGTATACACGGCGCCAAGAGACCCGGTACTTC

clone_size: many
d_call: NA
j_call: TRBJ1-5
v_call: TRBV25-1
cdr3_aa: CASTYLVSNQPQHF
cdr3_nt: TGTGCCAGCACGTACCTCGTTAGCAATCAGCCCCAGCATTTT

clone_size: NA
d_call: TRBD1
j_call: TRBJ1-1
v_call: TRBV15
cdr3_aa: CATSSFGQVEAFF
cdr3_nt: TGTGCCACCAGCTCCTTTGGACAGGTTGAAGCTTTCTTT

clone_size: many
d_call: NA
j_call: TRBJ1-4
v_call: TRBV27
cdr3_aa: CASSQAGNEKLFF
cdr3_nt: TGTGCCAGCAGCCAGGCGGGTAATGAAAAACTGTTTTTT

clone_size: NA
d_call: NA
j_call: TRBJ2-3
v_call: TRBV11-2
cdr3_aa: CVSSLGRTSQTSTDTQYF
cdr3_nt: TGTGTCAGCAGCTTAGGTCGTACTTCGCAAACTAGCACAGATACGCAGTATTTT

clone_size: few
d_call: NA
j_call: TRBJ2-3
v_call: TRBV2
cdr3_aa: CASSEGVFLDTQYF
cdr3_nt: TGTGCCAGCAGTGAGGGGGTTTTCCTGGATACGCAGTATTTT

clone_size: NA
d_call: NA
j_call: TRBJ2-2
v_call: TRBV11-2
cdr3_aa: CASSLRAGRWELFF
cdr3_nt: TGTGCCAGCAGCCTGCGGGCCGGCAGGTGGGAGCTGTTTTTT

clone_size: NA
d_call: NA
j_call: TRBJ2-5
v_call: TRBV3-1
cdr3_aa: CASSQPSGIRETQYF
cdr3_nt: TGTGCCAGCAGCCAACCGTCAGGGATACGAGAGACCCAGTACTTC

clone_size: NA
d_call: TRBD2
j_call: TRBJ2-5
v_call: TRBV7-9
cdr3_aa: CASSLSRGGWETQYF
cdr3_nt: TGTGCCAGCAGCTTGTCCCGGGGGGGCTGGGAGACCCAGTACTTC

clone_size: NA
d_call: NA
j_call: TRBJ1-1
v_call: TRBV20-1
cdr3_aa: CSASPVNTEAFF
cdr3_nt: TGCAGTGCTAGCCCAGTGAACACTGAAGCTTTCTTT

clone_size: NA
d_call: NA
j_call: TRBJ1-2
v_call: TRBV4-1
cdr3_aa: CASSPGLNYGYTF
cdr3_nt: TGCGCCAGCAGCCCGGGCCTTAACTATGGCTACACCTTC

clone_size: few
d_call: TRBD1
j_call: TRBJ2-5
v_call: TRBV27
cdr3_aa: CASSSLTGGEETQYF
cdr3_nt: TGTGCCAGCAGTTCCCTGACAGGGGGCGAAGAGACCCAGTACTTC

clone_size: NA
d_call: NA
j_call: TRBJ1-1
v_call: TRBV6-1
cdr3_aa: CASGGIGGAEAFF
cdr3_nt: TGTGCCAGCGGGGGGATCGGCGGCGCTGAAGCTTTCTTT

clone_size: few
d_call: NA
j_call: TRBJ1-5
v_call: TRBV27
cdr3_aa: CASSFTAGVSNQPQHF
cdr3_nt: TGTGCCAGCAGTTTTACAGCCGGGGTTAGCAATCAGCCCCAGCATTTT

clone_size: NA
d_call: NA
j_call: TRBJ1-2
v_call: TRBV20-1
cdr3_aa: CSARKGGAGGYTF
cdr3_nt: TGCAGTGCTAGAAAGGGGGGGGCCGGTGGCTACACCTTC

clone_size: NA
d_call: NA
j_call: TRBJ1-2
v_call: TRBV7-9
cdr3_aa: CASSLDGTALLGYTF
cdr3_nt: TGTGCCAGCAGCTTAGATGGGACCGCCCTCCTGGGCTACACCTTC

clone_size: NA
d_call: TRBD1
j_call: TRBJ2-1
v_call: TRBV2
cdr3_aa: CASSEETGFVDNEQFF
cdr3_nt: TGTGCCAGCAGTGAAGAGACAGGGTTTGTAGACAATGAGCAGTTCTTC

clone_size: NA
d_call: NA
j_call: TRBJ1-1
v_call: TRBV27
cdr3_aa: CASSILGNTEAFF
cdr3_nt: TGTGCCAGTAGTATTCTGGGGAACACTGAAGCTTTCTTT

clone_size: few
d_call: NA
j_call: TRBJ1-6
v_call: TRBV6-1
cdr3_aa: CASSITQGPDSPLHF
cdr3_nt: TGTGCCAGCAGTATAACACAGGGACCGGATTCACCCCTCCACTTT

clone_size: NA
d_call: TRBD2
j_call: TRBJ2-3
v_call: TRBV3-1
cdr3_aa: CASSPTSGSWGDTQYF
cdr3_nt: TGTGCCAGCAGCCCGACTAGCGGGAGTTGGGGCGATACGCAGTATTTT

clone_size: NA
d_call: TRBD2
j_call: TRBJ2-5
v_call: TRBV20-1
cdr3_aa: CSAATSGGTQETQYF
cdr3_nt: TGCAGTGCCGCGACTAGCGGGGGTACTCAAGAGACCCAGTACTTC

clone_size: NA
d_call: NA
j_call: TRBJ2-7
v_call: TRBV19
cdr3_aa: CASSGTASYEQYF
cdr3_nt: TGTGCCAGTAGTGGGACGGCCTCCTACGAGCAGTACTTC

clone_size: NA
d_call: TRBD2
j_call: TRBJ2-3
v_call: TRBV6-1
cdr3_aa: CASKASGDTDTQYF
cdr3_nt: TGTGCCAGCAAGGCTAGCGGGGACACAGATACGCAGTATTTT

clone_size: NA
d_call: NA
j_call: TRBJ1-1
v_call: TRBV24-1
cdr3_aa: CATADRMNTEAFF
cdr3_nt: TGTGCCACCGCCGACAGAATGAACACTGAAGCTTTCTTT

clone_size: NA
d_call: NA
j_call: TRBJ2-2
v_call: TRBV12-3/TRBV12-4
cdr3_aa: CASSSFANTGELFF
cdr3_nt: TGTGCCAGCAGTTCATTCGCGAACACCGGGGAGCTGTTTTTT

clone_size: NA
d_call: NA
j_call: TRBJ1-2
v_call: TRBV10-1
cdr3_aa: CAGSDQTSYGYTF
cdr3_nt: TGCGCCGGCAGTGACCAGACTTCCTATGGCTACACCTTC

clone_size: many
d_call: NA
j_call: TRBJ1-5
v_call: TRBV27
cdr3_aa: CASSSGQGGNQPQHF
cdr3_nt: TGTGCCAGCAGCTCCGGACAAGGAGGTAATCAGCCCCAGCATTTT

clone_size: NA
d_call: TRBD2
j_call: TRBJ2-5
v_call: TRBV5-4
cdr3_aa: CASSLGLAQETQYF
cdr3_nt: TGTGCCAGCAGCTTGGGACTAGCACAAGAGACCCAGTACTTC

clone_size: NA
d_call: NA
j_call: TRBJ1-1
v_call: TRBV2
cdr3_aa: CASSPGEGEAFF
cdr3_nt: TGTGCCAGCAGTCCAGGGGAGGGTGAAGCTTTCTTT

clone_size: NA
d_call: NA
j_call: TRBJ1-2
v_call: TRBV6-9
cdr3_aa: CASSYSKGGYGYTF
cdr3_nt: TGTGCCAGCAGTTACTCGAAGGGGGGCTATGGCTACACCTTC

clone_size: NA
d_call: NA
j_call: TRBJ1-5
v_call: TRBV19
cdr3_aa: CASSITSTWGDQPQHF
cdr3_nt: TGTGCCAGTAGTATAACTTCCACTTGGGGGGATCAGCCCCAGCATTTT

clone_size: NA
d_call: TRBD1
j_call: TRBJ1-2
v_call: TRBV20-1
cdr3_aa: CSASPGTDHYGYTF
cdr3_nt: TGCAGTGCTAGTCCCGGGACAGACCACTATGGCTACACCTTC

clone_size: NA
d_call: TRBD1
j_call: TRBJ2-1
v_call: TRBV3-1
cdr3_aa: CASSQVGQGYNEQFF
cdr3_nt: TGTGCCAGCAGCCAAGTGGGACAGGGTTACAATGAGCAGTTCTTC

clone_size: NA
d_call: NA
j_call: TRBJ1-2
v_call: TRBV27
cdr3_aa: CASGQTNYGYTF
cdr3_nt: TGTGCCAGCGGACAGACTAACTATGGCTACACCTTC

clone_size: NA
d_call: TRBD1
j_call: TRBJ1-1
v_call: TRBV27
cdr3_aa: CASSWGGQGGTEAFF
cdr3_nt: TGTGCCAGCAGTTGGGGGGGCCAGGGGGGGACTGAAGCTTTCTTT

clone_size: NA
d_call: TRBD2
j_call: TRBJ2-1
v_call: TRBV9
cdr3_aa: CASSVRGDSYNEQFF
cdr3_nt: TGTGCCAGCAGCGTCCGGGGGGACTCCTACAATGAGCAGTTCTTC

clone_size: once
d_call: NA
j_call: TRBJ1-1
v_call: TRBV30
cdr3_aa: CAWSPGKSAEAFF
cdr3_nt: TGTGCCTGGAGTCCAGGGAAATCGGCTGAAGCTTTCTTT

clone_size: NA
d_call: NA
j_call: TRBJ2-2
v_call: TRBV2
cdr3_aa: CASTGGWVTGELFF
cdr3_nt: TGTGCTTCAACCGGGGGTTGGGTCACCGGGGAGCTGTTTTTT

clone_size: once
d_call: TRBD1
j_call: TRBJ1-6
v_call: TRBV20-1
cdr3_aa: CSARDPGQGTSVGLSPLHF
cdr3_nt: TGCAGTGCTAGAGACCCGGGACAGGGAACCTCTGTAGGTTTGTCACCCCTCCACTTT

clone_size: NA
d_call: TRBD1
j_call: TRBJ2-5
v_call: TRBV27
cdr3_aa: CASSFGTGSLGETQYF
cdr3_nt: TGTGCCAGCAGTTTCGGGACAGGGAGTTTGGGAGAGACCCAGTACTTC

clone_size: NA
d_call: NA
j_call: TRBJ2-7
v_call: TRBV6-1
cdr3_aa: CASSKPRDGTYEQYF
cdr3_nt: TGTGCCAGCAGTAAACCAAGGGACGGTACCTACGAGCAGTACTTC

clone_size: NA
d_call: TRBD1
j_call: TRBJ2-7
v_call: TRBV2
cdr3_aa: CVSGAEQTGTDPSYEQYF
cdr3_nt: TGTGTCAGCGGTGCAGAGCAGACCGGGACAGACCCCTCCTACGAGCAGTACTTC

clone_size: many
d_call: TRBD1
j_call: TRBJ1-1
v_call: TRBV27
cdr3_aa: CASSPDRGATEAFF
cdr3_nt: TGTGCCAGCAGTCCGGACAGGGGGGCCACTGAAGCTTTCTTT

clone_size: NA
d_call: TRBD1
j_call: TRBJ1-2
v_call: TRBV7-2
cdr3_aa: CASSQMQGAGGYTF
cdr3_nt: TGTGCCAGCAGCCAAATGCAGGGGGCAGGAGGCTACACCTTC

clone_size: few
d_call: TRBD1
j_call: TRBJ1-1
v_call: TRBV6-6
cdr3_aa: CASSYNPQGAKTEAFF
cdr3_nt: TGTGCCAGCAGTTACAACCCACAGGGGGCGAAGACTGAAGCTTTCTTT

clone_size: once
d_call: TRBD1
j_call: TRBJ2-7
v_call: TRBV20-1
cdr3_aa: CSALRDRGLEQYF
cdr3_nt: TGCAGTGCTCTCCGGGACAGGGGGCTCGAGCAGTACTTC

clone_size: NA
d_call: NA
j_call: TRBJ2-6
v_call: TRBV19
cdr3_aa: CASSGTANSGANVLTF
cdr3_nt: TGTGCCAGCTCCGGGACGGCAAATTCTGGGGCCAACGTCCTGACTTTC